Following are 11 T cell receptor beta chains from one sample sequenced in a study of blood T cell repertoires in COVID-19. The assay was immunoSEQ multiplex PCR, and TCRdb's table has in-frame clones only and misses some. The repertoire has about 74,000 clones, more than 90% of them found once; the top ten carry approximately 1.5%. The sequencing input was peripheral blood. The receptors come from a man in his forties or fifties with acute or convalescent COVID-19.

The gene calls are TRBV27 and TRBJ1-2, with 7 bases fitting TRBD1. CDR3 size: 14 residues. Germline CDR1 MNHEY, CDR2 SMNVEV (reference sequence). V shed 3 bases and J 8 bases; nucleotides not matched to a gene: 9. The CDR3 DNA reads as TGTGCCAGCAGTTTGACACAGGGGCGGAGGGGCTACACCTTC. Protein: CASSLTQGRRGYTF.

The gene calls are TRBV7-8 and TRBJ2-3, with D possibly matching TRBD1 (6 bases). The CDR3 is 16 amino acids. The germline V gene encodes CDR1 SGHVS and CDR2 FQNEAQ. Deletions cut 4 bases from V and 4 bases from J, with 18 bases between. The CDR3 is CASSYAQGLVADTQYF. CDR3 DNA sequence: TGTGCCAGCAGCTACGCACAGGGTCTTGTCGCAGATACGCAGTATTTT.

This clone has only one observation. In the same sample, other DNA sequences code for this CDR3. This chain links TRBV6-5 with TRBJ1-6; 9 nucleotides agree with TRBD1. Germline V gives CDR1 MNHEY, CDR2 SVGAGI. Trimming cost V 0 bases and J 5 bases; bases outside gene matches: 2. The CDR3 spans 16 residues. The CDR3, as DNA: TGTGCCAGCAGTTACTCTGGGACAGGGAATAATTCACCCCTCCACTTT. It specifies CASSYSGTGNNSPLHF.

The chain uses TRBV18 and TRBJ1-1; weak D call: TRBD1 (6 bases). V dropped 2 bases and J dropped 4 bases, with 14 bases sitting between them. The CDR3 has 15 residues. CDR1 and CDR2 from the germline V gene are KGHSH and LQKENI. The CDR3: CASSPGQGRVTEAFF. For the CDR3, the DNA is TGTGCCAGCTCACCAGGCCAGGGGCGCGTCACTGAAGCTTTCTTT.

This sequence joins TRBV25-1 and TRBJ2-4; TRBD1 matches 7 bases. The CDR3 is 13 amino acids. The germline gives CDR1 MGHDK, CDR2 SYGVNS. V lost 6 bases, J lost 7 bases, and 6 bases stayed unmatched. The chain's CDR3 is CASSLGQSNIQYF. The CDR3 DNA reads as TGTGCCAGCAGCTTGGGACAGTCTAACATTCAGTACTTC.

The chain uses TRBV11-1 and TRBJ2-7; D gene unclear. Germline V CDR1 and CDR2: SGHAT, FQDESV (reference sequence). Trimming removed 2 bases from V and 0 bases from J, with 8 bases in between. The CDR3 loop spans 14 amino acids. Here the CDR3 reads CASSLFGSSYEQYV. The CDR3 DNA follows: TGTGCCAGCAGCTTATTTGGCAGCTCCTACGAGCAGTACGTC.

The CDR3 here is CASLVGGRTEAFF. The CDR3 DNA is TGTGCCAGCCTCGTGGGGGGACGCACTGAAGCTTTCTTT. The V call is TRBV12-3 or TRBV12-4, the J call TRBJ1-1; D might be TRBD1 (5 bases). Trimming left V 8 bases short and J 4 bases short, with 14 bases between. The CDR3 consists of 13 residues.

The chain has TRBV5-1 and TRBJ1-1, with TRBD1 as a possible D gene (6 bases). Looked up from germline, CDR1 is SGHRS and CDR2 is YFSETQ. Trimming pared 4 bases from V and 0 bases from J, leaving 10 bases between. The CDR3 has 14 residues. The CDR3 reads CASSRDTMNTEAFF. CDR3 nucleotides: TGCGCCAGCAGCCGGGACACCATGAACACTGAAGCTTTCTTT.

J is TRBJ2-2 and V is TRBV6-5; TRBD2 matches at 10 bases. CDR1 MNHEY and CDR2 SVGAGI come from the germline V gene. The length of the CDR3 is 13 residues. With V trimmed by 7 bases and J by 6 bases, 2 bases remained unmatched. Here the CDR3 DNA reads TGTGCCAGCATGGGACTAGCGCCCGGGGAGCTGTTTTTT. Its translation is CASMGLAPGELFF.

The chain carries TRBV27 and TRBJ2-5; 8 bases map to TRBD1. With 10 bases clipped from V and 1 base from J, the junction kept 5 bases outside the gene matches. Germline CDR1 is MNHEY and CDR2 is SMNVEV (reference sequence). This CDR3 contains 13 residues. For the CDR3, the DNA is TGTGCCACTCAGGGGGCGCTCCAAGAGACCCAGTACTTC. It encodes CATQGALQETQYF.

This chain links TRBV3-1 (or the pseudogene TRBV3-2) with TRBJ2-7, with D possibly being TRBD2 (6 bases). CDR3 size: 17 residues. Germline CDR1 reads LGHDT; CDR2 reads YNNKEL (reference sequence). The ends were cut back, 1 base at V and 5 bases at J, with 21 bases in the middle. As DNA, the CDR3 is TGTGCCAGCAGCCAAGGATTTCAGGGACTCTCGGCCGACGAGCAGTACGTC. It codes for CASSQGFQGLSADEQYV.